The 20 T cell receptor beta chains below all came from one sample that was sequenced in a study of blood T cell repertoires in COVID-19. The protocol was immunoSEQ multiplex PCR, while the TCRdb copy is restricted to in-frame clones and leaves out a portion. This table holds approximately 80,000 clones, 81% found once. The sample consisted of peripheral blood. Receptors were obtained from a man older than 75 with acute or convalescent COVID-19.

The chain is built from TRBV27 and TRBJ1-5, with 10 bases lining up with TRBD1. J was trimmed by 2 bases and V by 3 bases; bases with no gene match: 7. The CDR3 is 17 amino acids. The V gene's germline CDR1 is MNHEY and CDR2 SMNVEV (reference sequence). The CDR3 spells CASSFRKGQGGNQPQHF. CDR3 nucleotides: TGTGCCAGCAGTTTCCGTAAAGGACAGGGGGGCAATCAGCCCCAGCATTTT.

V gene TRBV10-2 combines with J gene TRBJ2-2; TRBD2 might be the D (5 bases). Between the trimmed V and J ends, which lost 6 bases and 0 bases, there was a span of 14 bases. This CDR3 contains 16 residues. From germline, CDR1 is WSHSY and CDR2 SAAADI. CDR3 in amino acids: CASRVSGPANTGELFF. The CDR3 DNA follows: TGCGCCAGCAGAGTAAGCGGCCCCGCGAACACCGGGGAGCTGTTTTTT.

This rearrangement joins TRBV7-9 to TRBJ2-7, with D unresolved. With 3 bases removed from V and 1 base from J, the gap between germline ends came to 10 bases. Germline V gives CDR1 SEHNR, CDR2 FQNEAQ (reference sequence). This CDR3 is built from 14 residues. The CDR3 protein is CASSFEEASYEQYF. In nucleotides, the CDR3 is TGTGCCAGCAGCTTCGAAGAGGCTTCCTACGAGCAGTACTTC.

The CDR3 spells CASSFSGTKETQYF. CDR3 sequence (DNA): TGTGCCAGCAGCTTCTCCGGGACTAAAGAGACCCAGTACTTC. V gene TRBV7-2 combines with J gene TRBJ2-5; 7 bases are a match to TRBD2. The CDR3 loop spans 14 amino acids. Germline loops: CDR1 SGHTA, CDR2 FQGNSA. The junction had 4 bases not matched to a gene; V was cut back by 3 bases and J by 3 bases.

This clone is a singleton in its sample. The chain employs TRBV27 and TRBJ2-5; D remains ambiguous. Germline V gene data show CDR1 as MNHEY and CDR2 as SMNVEV (reference sequence). The CDR3 has 14 amino acids. V lost 1 base and J lost 1, with 7 bases in between. The CDR3 coding sequence is TGTGCCAGCAGTTTATATGTCGGCCAAGAGACCCAGTACTTC. Its protein is CASSLYVGQETQYF.

The rearrangement links TRBV2 to TRBJ2-1; D is possibly TRBD2 (6 bases). The CDR3 is 13 amino acids. The V and J ends lost 8 bases and 5 bases respectively, with 13 bases between them. Looked up from germline, CDR1 is SNHLY and CDR2 is FYNNEI. The CDR3, as DNA: TGTGCCAGCGGCCGGGACTTTCACAATGAGCAGTTCTTC. It translates to CASGRDFHNEQFF.

V gene TRBV30 combines with J gene TRBJ1-5; D might be TRBD1 (5 bases). Germline CDR1 and CDR2: GTSNPN and SVGIG (reference sequence). The CDR3 covers 15 residues. V was clipped by 1 base and J by 3 bases, with 13 bases between them. For the CDR3, the DNA is TGTGCCTGGAGTGCCGAGACAGCCTCCAATCAGCCCCAGCATTTT. It yields the protein CAWSAETASNQPQHF.

This chain connects TRBV28 to TRBJ1-1; D gene ambiguous. With 7 bases removed from V and 7 bases from J, the gap between germline ends came to 13 bases. This CDR3 region has 12 residues. The V gene's germline CDR1 is MDHEN and CDR2 SYDVKM. The CDR3 spells CASKVGANEAFF. Written as DNA, the CDR3 is TGTGCCAGCAAGGTGGGCGCAAATGAAGCTTTCTTT.

In this sample, this clone turned up once. This sequence joins TRBV6-2 or TRBV6-3 and TRBJ2-1; a weak D match, TRBD1 (6 bases). The CDR3 is 12 amino acids. Trimming stripped 5 bases from V and 5 bases from J, with 7 bases between. Germline V gene lookup returns CDR1 MNHEY and CDR2 SVGEGT. The CDR3 coding sequence is TGTGCCAGCAGTCACAGGGACAATGAGCAGTTCTTC. Protein product: CASSHRDNEQFF.

This rearrangement joins TRBV18 to TRBJ1-2; 7 bases align to TRBD1. Germline V gene lookup returns CDR1 KGHSH and CDR2 LQKENI. The CDR3 loop spans 13 amino acids. V gave up 3 bases and J gave up 3 bases; unmatched junction bases: 1. The CDR3 coding sequence is TGTGCCAGCTCACCGGGGACAGACTATGGCTACACCTTC. Protein: CASSPGTDYGYTF.

The chain joins TRBV2 to TRBJ1-6, with 7 bases identical to TRBD1. V shed 8 bases and J 0 bases; nucleotides not matched to a gene: 4. Germline CDR1 is SNHLY and CDR2 is FYNNEI. CDR3 length equals 15 residues. Here the CDR3 reads CASCRDSSYNSPLHF. In DNA form, the CDR3 reads TGTGCCAGCTGCCGGGACAGCTCCTATAATTCACCCCTCCACTTT.

The rearrangement joins TRBV7-9 to TRBJ1-5; TRBD1 agrees at 8 bases. There are 15 residues in the CDR3. The germline V gene encodes CDR1 SEHNR and CDR2 FQNEAQ (reference sequence). The trim removed 1 base at V and 3 bases at J, leaving 2 bases unmatched. CDR3 sequence: CASSLGDRSNQPQHF. In nucleotides, the CDR3 is TGTGCCAGCAGCTTAGGGGACAGGTCCAATCAGCCCCAGCATTTT. The full variable domain, its missing parts supplied by reference TRBV7-9 and TRBJ1-5, is DTGVSQNPRHKITKRGQNVTFRCDPISEHNRLYWYRQTLGQGPEFLTYFQNEAQLEKSRLLSDRFSAERPKGSFSTLEIQRTEQGDSAMYLCASSLGDRSNQPQHFGDGTRLSIL.

The CDR3 DNA sequence: TGTGCCAGCAGCACTCGACTAGCGGGAAACCCCGGGGAGCTGTTTTTT. Amino acid sequence: CASSTRLAGNPGELFF. This sequence joins TRBV7-2 and TRBJ2-2; 11 positions match TRBD2. The length of the CDR3 is 16 residues. Trimming removed 5 bases from V and 6 bases from J; junction bases left unmatched: 8. Germline lookup yields CDR1 SGHTA and CDR2 FQGNSA.

The J gene is TRBJ2-1, the V gene TRBV12-5; 7 bases line up with TRBD2. The CDR3 contains 15 residues. Germline V gene sequence: CDR1 LGHNT, CDR2 FRNRAP. J lost 3 bases, V lost 4 bases, and 6 bases had no gene match. CDR3 DNA: TGTGCTAGTGGTTCCGGGACTAATAACTACAATGAGCAGTTCTTC. Its translation: CASGSGTNNYNEQFF. Based on the CDR3 plus reference TRBV12-5 and TRBJ2-1, the full variable domain is DARVTQTPRHKVTEMGQEVTMRCQPILGHNTVFWYRQTMMQGLELLAYFRNRAPLDDSGMPKDRFSAEMPDATLATLKIQPSEPRDSAVYFCASGSGTNNYNEQFFGPGTRLTVL.

The chain recombines TRBV5-1 with TRBJ2-7; the match to TRBD1 covers 9 bases. V shed 3 bases, J shed 5 bases, and the junction held 6 bases outside the gene matches. The germline V gene encodes CDR1 SGHRS and CDR2 YFSETQ. CDR3 size: 14 residues. As DNA, the CDR3 is TGCGCCAGCAGCTCATTACAGGGGGCTGACGAGCAGTACTTC. Protein: CASSSLQGADEQYF.

The chain recombines TRBV25-1 with TRBJ2-1; 12 positions match TRBD2. With V trimmed by 4 bases and J by 3 bases, 7 bases remained unmatched. CDR1 MGHDK and CDR2 SYGVNS come from the germline V gene. The CDR3 consists of 17 residues. In DNA, the CDR3 is TGTGCCAGCAGTGGTAATCCGACTAGCGGGAGCTACAATGAGCAGTTCTTC. Protein product: CASSGNPTSGSYNEQFF. The full variable domain, its missing parts supplied by reference TRBV25-1 and TRBJ2-1, is EADIYQTPRYLVIGTGKKITLECSQTMGHDKMYWYQQDPGMELHLIHYSYGVNSTEKGDLSSESTVSRIRTEHFPLTLESARPSHTSQYLCASSGNPTSGSYNEQFFGPGTRLTVL.

J is TRBJ2-5 and V is TRBV3-1 (or the pseudogene TRBV3-2), with 13 positions matching TRBD2. Germline trimming cut 6 bases from V and 7 bases from J; bases unmatched to any gene: 8. The CDR3 is 15 amino acids. Germline V gene lookup returns CDR1 LGHDT and CDR2 YNNKEL (reference sequence). The CDR3 here is CASSPTSGRDATQYF. CDR3 bases: TGTGCCAGCAGTCCTACTAGCGGGAGGGATGCGACCCAGTACTTC.

The J gene is TRBJ2-7, the V gene TRBV14; maybe TRBD2 (5 bases). CDR1 and CDR2 from the germline V gene are SGHDN and FVKESK. The CDR3 has 12 amino acids. Trimming pared 4 bases from V and 4 bases from J, leaving 8 bases between. The CDR3 nucleotides read TGTGCCAGCAGCCCGTCGGGGTACGAGCAGTACTTC. Its translation: CASSPSGYEQYF.

This sequence joins TRBV2 and TRBJ1-5, with 8 bases fitting TRBD1. With V trimmed by 5 bases and J by 1 base, 4 bases remained unmatched. CDR1 is SNHLY, CDR2 FYNNEI, per germline. The CDR3 sequence is 15 residues long. The CDR3 protein is CASSRRTGSNQPQHF. CDR3 coding DNA: TGTGCCAGCAGTCGAAGGACAGGGAGCAATCAGCCCCAGCATTTT.

The chain joins TRBV5-1 to TRBJ1-4, with D perhaps TRBD1 (6 bases). Trimming took 4 bases from V and 0 from J, leaving 10 bases between them. CDR1 is SGHRS and CDR2 is YFSETQ in the germline V gene. The CDR3 spans 15 residues. The CDR3 nucleotides are TGCGCCAGCAGCCCGGACAGTTCAACTAATGAAAAACTGTTTTTT. It codes for CASSPDSSTNEKLFF.